This TCR beta chain is from a study of blood T cells in healthy people across ages. Points from the study as a whole: Naive T cell percentage and TCR beta diversity correlated strongly. Fewer expanded clones and more diversity marked long-lived versus aged donors. Getting older went along with TCR beta diversity per million T cells dropping roughly linearly.

Per-sample PBMC isolation yielded at least 7 million cells. Next came a second PCR, run for about 6 to 11 cycles, which used a sample-barcoded 5' primer along with a J-beta primer mix. TCRdb redid the calling of the 5' RACE reads with MiXCR, one entry per CDR3 protein. The table lists roughly 800,000 distinct CDR3 sequences, 53% of them singletons, with 41% in the top ten. To note about this clonotype: Its specificity is unknown.

Unmatched junction bases numbered 6, after V lost 6 bases and J lost 4 bases. This CDR3 spans 15 amino acids. Specimen: blood. The chain uses TRBV12-3 or TRBV12-4 and TRBJ1-4; 9 bases are a match to TRBD1. This sequence was found in a man older than 75 in good health. DNA of the CDR3: TGTGCCAGCAGAGAAGGACAGGGGATTAATGAAAAACTGTTTTTT. Its protein is CASREGQGINEKLFF.